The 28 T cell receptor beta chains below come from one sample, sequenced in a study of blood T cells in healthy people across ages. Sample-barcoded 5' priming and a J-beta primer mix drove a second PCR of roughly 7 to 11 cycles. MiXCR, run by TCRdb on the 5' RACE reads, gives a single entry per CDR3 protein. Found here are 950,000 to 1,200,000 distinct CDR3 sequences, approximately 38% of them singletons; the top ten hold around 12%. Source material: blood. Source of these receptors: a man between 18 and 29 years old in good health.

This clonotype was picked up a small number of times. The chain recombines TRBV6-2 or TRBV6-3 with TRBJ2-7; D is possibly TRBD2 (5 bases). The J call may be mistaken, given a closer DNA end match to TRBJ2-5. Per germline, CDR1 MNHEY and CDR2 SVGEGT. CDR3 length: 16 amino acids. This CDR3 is CASSYTFRGVRETQYF. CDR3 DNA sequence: TGTGCCAGCAGTTACACCTTCCGGGGTGTTCGAGAGACCCAGTACTTC.

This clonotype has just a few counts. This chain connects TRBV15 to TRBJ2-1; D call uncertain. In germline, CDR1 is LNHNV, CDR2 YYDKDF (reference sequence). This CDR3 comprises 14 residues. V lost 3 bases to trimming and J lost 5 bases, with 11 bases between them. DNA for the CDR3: TGTGCCACCAGCAGGTCTGGCGACGACAATGAGCAGTTCTTC. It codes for CATSRSGDDNEQFF.

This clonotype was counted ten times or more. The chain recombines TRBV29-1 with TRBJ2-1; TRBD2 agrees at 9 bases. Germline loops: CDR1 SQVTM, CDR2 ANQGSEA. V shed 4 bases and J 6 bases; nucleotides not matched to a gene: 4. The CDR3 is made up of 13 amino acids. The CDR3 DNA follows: TGCAGCGTTGGGCGGGGGGGCTTCAATGAGCAGTTCTTC. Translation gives CSVGRGGFNEQFF.

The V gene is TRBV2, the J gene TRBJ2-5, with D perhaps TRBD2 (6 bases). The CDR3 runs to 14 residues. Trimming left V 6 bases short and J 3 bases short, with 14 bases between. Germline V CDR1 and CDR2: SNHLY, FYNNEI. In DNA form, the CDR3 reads TGTGCCAGCAGCAGGGACTTGGGCAAAGAGACCCAGTACTTC. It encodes CASSRDLGKETQYF.

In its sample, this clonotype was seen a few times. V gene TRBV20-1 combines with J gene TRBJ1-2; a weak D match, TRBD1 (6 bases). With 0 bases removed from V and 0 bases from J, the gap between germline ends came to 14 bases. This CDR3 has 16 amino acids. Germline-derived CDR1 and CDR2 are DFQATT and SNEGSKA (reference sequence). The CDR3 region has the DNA TGCAGTGCTAGAGAGGACAGCATCACATCTAACTATGGCTACACCTTC. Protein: CSAREDSITSNYGYTF.

For the CDR3, the DNA is TGTGCCAGCAGCTTAGGAACGGATCCCGTGGCAGATACGCAGTATTTT. It yields the protein CASSLGTDPVADTQYF. The chain employs TRBV7-2 and TRBJ2-3; no reliable D call. V gave up 1 base and J gave up 4 bases, with 15 bases separating them. Germline loops: CDR1 SGHTA, CDR2 FQGNSA. This CDR3 is built from 16 residues.

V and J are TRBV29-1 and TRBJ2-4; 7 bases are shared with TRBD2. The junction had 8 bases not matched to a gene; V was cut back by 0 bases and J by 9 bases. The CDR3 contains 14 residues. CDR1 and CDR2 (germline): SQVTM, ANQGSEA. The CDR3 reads CSVEDQRGLSIQYF. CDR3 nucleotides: TGCAGCGTTGAAGATCAGCGGGGTTTGTCCATTCAGTACTTC.

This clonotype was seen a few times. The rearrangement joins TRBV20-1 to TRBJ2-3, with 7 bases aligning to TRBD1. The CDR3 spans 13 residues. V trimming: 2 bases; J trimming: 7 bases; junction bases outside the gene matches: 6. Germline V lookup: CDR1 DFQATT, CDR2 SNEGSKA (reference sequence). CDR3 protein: CSARPGQRNTQYF. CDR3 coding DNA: TGCAGTGCTAGACCGGGACAGAGAAATACGCAGTATTTT.

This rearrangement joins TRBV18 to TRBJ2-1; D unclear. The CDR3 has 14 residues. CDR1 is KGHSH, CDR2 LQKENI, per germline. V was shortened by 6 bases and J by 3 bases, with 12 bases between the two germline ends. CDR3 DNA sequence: TGTGCCAGCTCGGGGTCGGATGGCTACAATGAGCAGTTCTTC. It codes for CASSGSDGYNEQFF. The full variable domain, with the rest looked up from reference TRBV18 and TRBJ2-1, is NAGVMQNPRHLVRRRGQEARLRCSPMKGHSHVYWYRQLPEEGLKFMVYLQKENIIDESGMPKERFSAEFPKEGPSILRIQQVVRGDSAAYFCASSGSDGYNEQFFGPGTRLTVL.

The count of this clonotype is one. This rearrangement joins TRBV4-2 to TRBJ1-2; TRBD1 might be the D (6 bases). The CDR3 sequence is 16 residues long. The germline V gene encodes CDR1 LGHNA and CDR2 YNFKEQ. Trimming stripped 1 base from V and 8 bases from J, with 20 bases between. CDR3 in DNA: TGTGCCAGCAGCCAAGTCTATCAGGGGCTAGAGGGAGGCTACACCTTC. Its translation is CASSQVYQGLEGGYTF.

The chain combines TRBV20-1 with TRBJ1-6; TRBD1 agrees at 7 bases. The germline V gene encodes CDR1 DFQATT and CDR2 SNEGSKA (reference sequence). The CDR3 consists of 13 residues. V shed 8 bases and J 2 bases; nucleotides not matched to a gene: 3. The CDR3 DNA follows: TGCAGTACCAGGGGGGCCTATAATTCACCCCTCCACTTT. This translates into CSTRGAYNSPLHF.

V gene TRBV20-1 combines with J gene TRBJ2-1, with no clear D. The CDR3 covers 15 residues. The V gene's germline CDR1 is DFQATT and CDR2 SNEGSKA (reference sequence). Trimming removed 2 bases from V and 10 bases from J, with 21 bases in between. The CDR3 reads CSARSPILRTNEQFF. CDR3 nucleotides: TGCAGTGCTAGATCTCCTATACTTCGGACCAACGAGCAGTTCTTC.

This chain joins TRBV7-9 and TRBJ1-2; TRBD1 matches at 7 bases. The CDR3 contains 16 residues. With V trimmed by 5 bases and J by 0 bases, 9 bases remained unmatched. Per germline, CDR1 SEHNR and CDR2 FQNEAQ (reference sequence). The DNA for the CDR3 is TGTGCCAGCAGCCTAACGGGACAGAGATCTAACTATGGCTACACCTTC. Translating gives CASSLTGQRSNYGYTF.

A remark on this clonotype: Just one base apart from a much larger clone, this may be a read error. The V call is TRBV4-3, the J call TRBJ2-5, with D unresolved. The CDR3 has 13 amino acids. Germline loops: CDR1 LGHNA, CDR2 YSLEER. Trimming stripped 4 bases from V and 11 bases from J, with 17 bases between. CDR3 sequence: CASSRAQTSEQYF. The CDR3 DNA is TGCGCCAGCAGCCGAGCACAGACCAGTGAGCAGTACTTC.

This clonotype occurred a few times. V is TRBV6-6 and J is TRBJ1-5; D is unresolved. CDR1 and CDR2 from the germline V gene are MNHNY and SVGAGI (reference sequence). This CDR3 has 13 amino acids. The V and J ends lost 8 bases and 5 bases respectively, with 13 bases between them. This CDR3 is CASGHGEDQPQHF. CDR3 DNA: TGTGCCAGCGGTCACGGGGAGGATCAGCCCCAGCATTTT.

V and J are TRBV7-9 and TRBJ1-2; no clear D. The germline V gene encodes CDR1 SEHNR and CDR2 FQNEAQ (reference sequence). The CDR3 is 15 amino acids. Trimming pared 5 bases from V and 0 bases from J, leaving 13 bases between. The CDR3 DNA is TGTGCCAGCAGCCTAATCGCCGGGACTAACTATGGCTACACCTTC. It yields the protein CASSLIAGTNYGYTF.

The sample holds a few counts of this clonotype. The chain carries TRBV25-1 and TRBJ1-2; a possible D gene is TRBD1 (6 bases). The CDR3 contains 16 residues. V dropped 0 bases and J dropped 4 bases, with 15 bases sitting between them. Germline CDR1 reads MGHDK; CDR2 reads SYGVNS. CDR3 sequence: CASSEYRSTGTYGYTF. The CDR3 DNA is TGTGCCAGCAGTGAATATCGATCGACAGGCACCTATGGCTACACCTTC.

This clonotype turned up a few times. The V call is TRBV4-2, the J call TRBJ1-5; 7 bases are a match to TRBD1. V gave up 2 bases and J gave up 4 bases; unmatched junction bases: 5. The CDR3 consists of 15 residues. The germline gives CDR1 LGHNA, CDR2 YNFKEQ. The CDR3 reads CASSQSGTDNQPQHF. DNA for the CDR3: TGTGCCAGCAGCCAAAGTGGGACAGATAATCAGCCCCAGCATTTT.

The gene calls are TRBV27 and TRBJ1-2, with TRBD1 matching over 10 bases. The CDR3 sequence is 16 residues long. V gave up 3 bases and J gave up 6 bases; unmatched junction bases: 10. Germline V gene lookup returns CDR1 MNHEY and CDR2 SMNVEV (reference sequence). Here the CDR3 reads CASSLSGTGVVNGYTF. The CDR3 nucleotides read TGTGCCAGCAGTTTGTCCGGGACAGGGGTAGTTAATGGCTACACCTTC.

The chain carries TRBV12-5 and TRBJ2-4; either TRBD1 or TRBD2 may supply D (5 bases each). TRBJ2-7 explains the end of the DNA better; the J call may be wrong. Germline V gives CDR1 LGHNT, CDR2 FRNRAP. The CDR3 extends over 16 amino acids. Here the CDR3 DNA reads TGTGCTAGTGGTTTGGTATACGGGACGATATCATACGAGCAGTACTTC. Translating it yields CASGLVYGTISYEQYF.

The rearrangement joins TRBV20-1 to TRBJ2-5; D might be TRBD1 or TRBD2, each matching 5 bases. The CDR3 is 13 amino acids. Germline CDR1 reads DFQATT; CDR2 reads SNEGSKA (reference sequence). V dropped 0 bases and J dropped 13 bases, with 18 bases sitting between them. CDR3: CSARDLGPSGRYF. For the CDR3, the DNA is TGCAGTGCTAGAGATCTGGGACCAAGTGGGCGGTACTTC.

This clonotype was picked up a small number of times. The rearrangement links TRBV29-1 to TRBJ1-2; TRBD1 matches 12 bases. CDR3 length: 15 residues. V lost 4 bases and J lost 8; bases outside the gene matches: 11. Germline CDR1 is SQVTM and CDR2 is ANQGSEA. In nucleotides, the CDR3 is TGCAGCGTTGGGGTGACGGGACAGGGGGCAGACGGCTACACCTTC. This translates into CSVGVTGQGADGYTF.

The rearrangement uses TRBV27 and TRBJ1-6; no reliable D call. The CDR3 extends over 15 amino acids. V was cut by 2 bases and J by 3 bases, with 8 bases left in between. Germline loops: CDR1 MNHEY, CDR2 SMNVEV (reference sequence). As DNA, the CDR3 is TGTGCCAGCAGTTTAAGTCACTTCTATAATTCACCCCTCCACTTT. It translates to CASSLSHFYNSPLHF.

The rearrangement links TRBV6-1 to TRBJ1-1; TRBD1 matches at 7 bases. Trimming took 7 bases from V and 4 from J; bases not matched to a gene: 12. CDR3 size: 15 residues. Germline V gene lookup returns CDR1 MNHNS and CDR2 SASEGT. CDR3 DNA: TGTGCCAGCAACCCGAGAGGGGGCCTGGGCACTGAAGCTTTCTTT. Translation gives CASNPRGGLGTEAFF.

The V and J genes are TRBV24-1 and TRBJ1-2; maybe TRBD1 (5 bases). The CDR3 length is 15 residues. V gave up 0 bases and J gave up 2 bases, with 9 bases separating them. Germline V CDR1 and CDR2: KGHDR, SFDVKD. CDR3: CATSDLRGANYGYTF. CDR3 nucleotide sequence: TGTGCCACCAGTGATTTGAGAGGGGCGAACTATGGCTACACCTTC.

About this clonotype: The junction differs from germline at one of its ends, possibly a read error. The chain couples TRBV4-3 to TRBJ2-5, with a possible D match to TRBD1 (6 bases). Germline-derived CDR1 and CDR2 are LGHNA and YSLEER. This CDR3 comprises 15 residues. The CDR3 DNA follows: TGCGCCAGCAGTCAAGGAAGACAGGCCCAAGAGACCCAGTACTTC. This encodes CASSQGRQAQETQYF.

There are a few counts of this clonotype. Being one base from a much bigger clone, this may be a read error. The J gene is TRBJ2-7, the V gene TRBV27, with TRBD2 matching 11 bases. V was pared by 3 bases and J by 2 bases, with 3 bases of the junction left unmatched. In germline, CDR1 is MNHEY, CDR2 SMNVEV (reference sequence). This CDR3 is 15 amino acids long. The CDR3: CASSLASGGTYEQYF. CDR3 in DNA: TGTGCCAGCAGTTTGGCTAGCGGGGGGACCTACGAGCAGTACTTC.

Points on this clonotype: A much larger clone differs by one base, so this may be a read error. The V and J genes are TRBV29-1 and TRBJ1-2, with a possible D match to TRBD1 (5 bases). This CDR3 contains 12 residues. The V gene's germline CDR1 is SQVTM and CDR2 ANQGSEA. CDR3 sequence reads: CCVGGGDYGYTF. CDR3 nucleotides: TGCTGCGTTGGTGGAGGGGATTATGGCTACACCTTC.